This passage covers 32 T cell receptor beta chains from one sample sequenced in a study of T-cell reconstitution after alpha-beta-depleted transplantation in children. It was with unique molecular identifiers that the TCRbeta library was prepared. A single record per CDR3 protein comes from TCRdb applying MiXCR to the PCR reads. In the table there are some 200,000 distinct CDR3 sequences, 8.4% of which are singletons. The sample here was PBMCs, mostly from graft donor cells, taken 360 days after TCRalphabeta/CD19-depleted stem cell transplant. The receptors come from a male patient between 2 and 15 years old who had a stem cell transplant for acute myeloid leukemia, so the T cells may come from the graft donor.

This clonotype has a handful of counts. This rearrangement joins TRBV9 to TRBJ1-1; D is uncertain. V was pared by 3 bases and J by 1 base, with 7 bases between. Germline CDR1 SGDLS, CDR2 YYNGEE. CDR3 size: 13 residues. The CDR3 protein is CASSANRNTEAFF. The CDR3 nucleotides are TGTGCCAGCAGCGCCAACAGGAACACTGAAGCTTTCTTT.

The V gene is TRBV6-4, the J gene TRBJ2-7, with D perhaps matching TRBD2 (6 bases). This CDR3 is 14 amino acids long. From germline, CDR1 is MRHNA and CDR2 SNTAGT. The V end lost 3 bases, the J end lost 2 bases, and 11 bases lay between the germline ends. Written as DNA, the CDR3 is TGTGCCAGCAGTGAATCAGGAGGGACCTACGAGCAGTACTTC. Translating it yields CASSESGGTYEQYF.

V and J are TRBV7-2 and TRBJ2-7; 8 bases are a match to TRBD2. Germline lookup yields CDR1 SGHTA and CDR2 FQGNSA. The V and J ends lost 5 bases and 6 bases, in that order; junction bases with no gene match: 9. The CDR3 loop spans 14 amino acids. The CDR3 DNA reads as TGTGCCAGCAGCCCTCCGGGGGGGCAATTCGAGCAGTACTTC. Its protein is CASSPPGGQFEQYF. Supplemented by reference TRBV7-2 and TRBJ2-7, the full variable domain reads GAGVSQSPSNKVTEKGKDVELRCDPISGHTALYWYRQSLGQGLEFLIYFQGNSAPDKSGLPSDRFSAERTGGSVSTLTIQRTQQEDSAVYLCASSPPGGQFEQYFGPGTRLTVT.

V usage is TRBV11-2 and J usage is TRBJ2-3; 10 bases agree with TRBD2. The CDR3 contains 18 residues. V lost 1 base and J lost 3; bases outside the gene matches: 10. Germline assignment: CDR1 SGHAT and CDR2 FQNNGV. DNA for the CDR3: TGTGCCAGCAGCTTAGGGATTCTAGCGGGGGCTACAACAGATACGCAGTATTTT. Amino acid sequence: CASSLGILAGATTDTQYF.

The table lists this clonotype with many counts. CDR3 sequence: CASSSPRVSRTLAIDTQYF. CDR3 sequence (DNA): TGTGCCAGCAGCTCCCCCAGGGTTTCCAGGACACTGGCGATAGATACGCAGTATTTT. This sequence joins TRBV5-7 and TRBJ2-3; D may be TRBD1 (5 bases). TRBV5-7 is an ORF; its function is uncertain. The V and J ends lost 3 bases and 5 bases respectively, with 28 bases between them. The CDR3 is made up of 19 amino acids.

There are a few counts of this clonotype. This chain uses TRBV18 with TRBJ2-5, with D maybe TRBD2 (6 bases). Germline CDR1 reads KGHSH; CDR2 reads LQKENI. Trimming left V 6 bases short and J 2 bases short, with 19 bases between. The CDR3 is 16 amino acids. In DNA, the CDR3 is TGTGCCAGCTCCCCCGCTGGGGGGATGAGTCAAGAGACCCAGTACTTC. It yields the protein CASSPAGGMSQETQYF.

The genes are TRBV5-1 and TRBJ2-1; 7 bases align to TRBD1. V was clipped by 4 bases and J by 4 bases; unmatched bases: 8. The germline V gene has CDR1 SGHRS and CDR2 YFSETQ. This CDR3 has 15 amino acids. CDR3 nucleotide sequence: TGCGCCAGCAGCCCGCCGGACAGGAATTACAATGAGCAGTTCTTC. Its protein product is CASSPPDRNYNEQFF. The entire variable domain, with the rest obtained from reference TRBV5-1 and TRBJ2-1, is as follows: KAGVTQTPRYLIKTRGQQVTLSCSPISGHRSVSWYQQTPGQGLQFLFEYFSETQRNKGNFPGRFSGRQFSNSRSEMNVSTLELGDSALYLCASSPPDRNYNEQFFGPGTRLTVL.

The chain couples TRBV2 to TRBJ2-5, with 12 bases identical to TRBD2. V shed 4 bases, J shed 5 bases, and the junction held 5 bases outside the gene matches. This CDR3 contains 15 residues. Germline CDR1 and CDR2: SNHLY and FYNNEI. CDR3 sequence: CASSGLAGETETQYF. The CDR3, as DNA: TGTGCCAGCAGTGGACTAGCGGGAGAGACCGAGACCCAGTACTTC.

This clonotype has only a few counts. The genes are TRBV27 and TRBJ1-2; 7 bases align to TRBD1. Germline-derived CDR1 and CDR2 are MNHEY and SMNVEV (reference sequence). This CDR3 spans 14 amino acids. The junction had 9 bases not matched to a gene; V was cut back by 6 bases and J by 5 bases. The DNA for the CDR3 is TGTGCCAGCAGCCCCCAAGACAGGGTGTATGGCTACACCTTC. It is translated as CASSPQDRVYGYTF.

This clonotype was recorded many times. The rearrangement joins TRBV15 to TRBJ2-3, with D unclear. This CDR3 is 15 amino acids long. CDR1 is LNHNV and CDR2 is YYDKDF in the germline V gene (reference sequence). The V end lost 4 bases, the J end lost 0 bases, and 11 bases lay between the germline ends. DNA of the CDR3: TGTGCCACCAGCAAAGACTCCTCTAGCACAGATACGCAGTATTTT. Encoded protein: CATSKDSSSTDTQYF.

To note about this clonotype: A much larger clone is a single base away; this may be a read error. The CDR3 loop reads CSAGGLLLGEQYF. CDR3 nucleotide sequence: TGCAGCGCGGGGGGACTCCTCCTCGGCGAGCAGTACTTC. The chain links TRBV29-1 to TRBJ2-7; 7 bases align to TRBD2. The CDR3 runs 13 residues. CDR1 and CDR2 from the germline V gene are SQVTM and ANQGSEA. Trimming took 7 bases from V and 6 from J; bases not matched to a gene: 12.

This clonotype has at least ten counts. This sequence joins TRBV29-1 and TRBJ2-5; possibly TRBD1 or TRBD2 for D (6 bases each). Trimming cost V 6 bases and J 3 bases, with 14 bases left between them. In germline, CDR1 is SQVTM, CDR2 ANQGSEA. CDR3 length: 13 residues. This CDR3 is CSVNDRREETQYF. The CDR3 DNA reads TGCAGCGTCAACGACAGGAGGGAAGAGACCCAGTACTTC.

The chain couples TRBV20-1 to TRBJ2-7; 8 bases fit TRBD2. V lost 1 base and J lost 4; bases outside the gene matches: 12. The CDR3 has 16 residues. Germline CDR1 DFQATT, CDR2 SNEGSKA (reference sequence). Written as DNA, the CDR3 is TGCAGTGCTAGAGGCCCAGTTCGCGGACTAGCTTACGAGCAGTACTTC. This sequence encodes CSARGPVRGLAYEQYF.

V gene TRBV20-1 combines with J gene TRBJ2-7; 8 bases agree with TRBD2. The CDR3 spans 14 residues. The trim removed 6 bases at V and 3 bases at J, leaving 10 bases unmatched. Germline-derived CDR1 and CDR2 are DFQATT and SNEGSKA (reference sequence). The CDR3 bases are TGCAGTGCCTCCATAGGAGCGGGAGACTACGAGCAGTACTTC. Translated, it gives CSASIGAGDYEQYF.

This clonotype came up a few times. The rearrangement links TRBV5-1 to TRBJ2-7; TRBD1 is a possible D gene (6 bases). The CDR3 runs to 14 residues. The germline V and J ends were trimmed by 4 bases and 3 bases, with 14 bases remaining between them. The germline V gene encodes CDR1 SGHRS and CDR2 YFSETQ. CDR3 DNA: TGCGCCAGCAGCCTACGGACAGATATCTACGAGCAGTACTTC. This translates into CASSLRTDIYEQYF. The variable domain in full, with the rest retrieved from reference TRBV5-1 and TRBJ2-7, is KAGVTQTPRYLIKTRGQQVTLSCSPISGHRSVSWYQQTPGQGLQFLFEYFSETQRNKGNFPGRFSGRQFSNSRSEMNVSTLELGDSALYLCASSLRTDIYEQYFGPGTRLTVT.

This chain connects TRBV6-5 to TRBJ1-1; 9 bases line up with TRBD1. This CDR3 contains 15 residues. The germline gives CDR1 MNHEY, CDR2 SVGAGI. With V trimmed by 2 bases and J by 4 bases, 5 bases remained unmatched. CDR3 in DNA: TGTGCCAGCAGTTACGGGACAGGGCAGGTCACTGAAGCTTTCTTT. It encodes CASSYGTGQVTEAFF.

This clonotype has at least ten counts. The chain employs TRBV7-6 and TRBJ1-1; D gene unclear. CDR1 and CDR2 (germline): SGHVS, FNYEAQ. The CDR3 spans 14 residues. Trimming shortened V by 0 bases and J by 7 bases, and 12 bases separated the two germline ends. CDR3 DNA sequence: TGTGCCAGCAGCTTAGCGGGTGTAGGCGGTGAAGCTTTCTTT. Amino acid sequence: CASSLAGVGGEAFF.

This clonotype was detected many times. The chain links TRBV12-3 or TRBV12-4 to TRBJ1-1; D not resolved. CDR3 length: 12 amino acids. Trimming left V 4 bases short and J 4 bases short, with 7 bases between. The CDR3, as DNA: TGTGCCAGCAGTTCGAGCCGCACTGAAGCTTTCTTT. This translates into CASSSSRTEAFF.

This clonotype has more than one count but fewer than ten. Here the CDR3 reads CASSYQSGRTNEKLFF. The CDR3 bases are TGTGCCAGCAGCTACCAATCCGGGAGGACTAATGAAAAACTGTTTTTT. The J gene is TRBJ1-4, the V gene TRBV7-6; D unresolved. Germline V gives CDR1 SGHVS, CDR2 FNYEAQ. V shed 4 bases and J shed 2 bases, with 14 bases lying between them. The CDR3 has 16 amino acids.

This clonotype was counted many times. V usage is TRBV7-9 and J usage is TRBJ2-5, with TRBD1 matching over 7 bases. The CDR3 is 13 amino acids. Trimming removed 5 bases from V and 3 bases from J; junction bases left unmatched: 3. The germline gives CDR1 SEHNR, CDR2 FQNEAQ (reference sequence). The CDR3 DNA follows: TGTGCCAGCAGCCGAGACAGGGAAGAGACCCAGTACTTC. The encoded protein is CASSRDREETQYF.

This clonotype showed up many times. This rearrangement joins TRBV9 to TRBJ2-3, with D perhaps assigned TRBD1 or TRBD2 (6 bases each). Trimming removed 2 bases from V and 3 bases from J, with 10 bases in between. Germline assignment: CDR1 SGDLS and CDR2 YYNGEE. This CDR3 comprises 14 residues. The CDR3 coding sequence is TGTGCCAGCAGCGTCGGGGGCGAGACAGATACGCAGTATTTT. This translates into CASSVGGETDTQYF.

In DNA, the CDR3 is TGCAGCGTGGGGGGACAGTTAGTTGGCTACACCTTC. It encodes CSVGGQLVGYTF. The chain couples TRBV29-1 to TRBJ1-2, with TRBD1 identical over 7 bases. The trim removed 6 bases at V and 7 bases at J, leaving 8 bases unmatched. CDR1 SQVTM and CDR2 ANQGSEA come from the germline V gene. CDR3 length equals 12 residues.

This clonotype appeared a few times. This rearrangement joins TRBV20-1 to TRBJ2-3; tentatively, D is TRBD1 or TRBD2 (5 bases each). This CDR3 comprises 16 residues. V was pared by 0 bases and J by 1 base, with 14 bases between. Germline CDR1 DFQATT, CDR2 SNEGSKA (reference sequence). CDR3: CSARDPSGTGTDTQYF. The DNA of the CDR3 is TGCAGTGCTAGAGATCCCTCAGGGACGGGCACAGATACGCAGTATTTT.

Only a few counts were recorded for this clonotype. J is TRBJ2-2 and V is TRBV5-1; 10 bases are shared with TRBD1. With V trimmed by 4 bases and J by 0 bases, 15 bases remained unmatched. Germline CDR1 and CDR2: SGHRS and YFSETQ. The CDR3 spans 20 residues. The CDR3 region is CASSALKTGGDGSNTGELFF. The DNA of the CDR3 is TGCGCCAGCAGCGCCCTAAAGACAGGGGGCGATGGTTCGAACACCGGGGAGCTGTTTTTT.

The chain uses TRBV20-1 and TRBJ2-2; D ambiguous. This CDR3 region has 14 residues. Looked up from germline, CDR1 is DFQATT and CDR2 is SNEGSKA (reference sequence). V was shortened by 7 bases and J by 0 bases, with 12 bases between the two germline ends. This chain's CDR3 is CSVGAKTNTGELFF. CDR3 nucleotides: TGCAGTGTCGGAGCGAAGACGAACACCGGGGAGCTGTTTTTT.

In this sample, this clonotype turned up many times. The chain is built from TRBV5-6 and TRBJ2-1; no clear D. Germline V gene sequence: CDR1 SGHDT, CDR2 YYEEEE. This CDR3 is built from 14 residues. Trimming took off 3 bases at V and 1 base at J, with 8 bases between the two ends. CDR3 coding DNA: TGTGCCAGCAGCTCGGACCCGTCCTACAATGAGCAGTTCTTC. It encodes CASSSDPSYNEQFF.

This clonotype was seen more than once but under ten times. The chain links TRBV25-1 to TRBJ2-1; D is possibly TRBD2 (6 bases). This CDR3 contains 13 residues. Germline CDR1 reads MGHDK; CDR2 reads SYGVNS. The ends were cut back, 1 base at V and 10 bases at J, with 11 bases in the middle. This CDR3 reads CASSESNAGEQFF. CDR3 coding DNA: TGTGCCAGCAGTGAATCAAATGCGGGGGAGCAGTTCTTC.

This clonotype has a count of ten or more. This chain joins TRBV4-1 and TRBJ1-2; D is undetermined. Germline CDR1 MGHRA, CDR2 YSYEKL. This CDR3 is 15 amino acids long. Trimming cost V 1 base and J 0 bases, with 9 bases left between them. The CDR3 loop reads CASSQVGLPNYGYTF. The CDR3 bases are TGCGCCAGCAGCCAAGTTGGCCTCCCTAACTATGGCTACACCTTC.

This clonotype has a count of ten or more. The chain joins TRBV4-2 to TRBJ2-7; tentative D call: TRBD1 (6 bases). This CDR3 region has 13 residues. Germline V gene lookup returns CDR1 LGHNA and CDR2 YNFKEQ. The germline V and J ends were trimmed by 1 base and 3 bases, with 7 bases remaining between them. This CDR3 is CASSQVQGYEQYF. The CDR3 DNA reads TGTGCCAGCAGCCAAGTACAGGGCTACGAGCAGTACTTC.

This clonotype has at least ten counts. The chain combines TRBV18 with TRBJ1-3; 7 bases align to TRBD1. J gave up 4 bases and V 3 bases, and 6 bases lay outside the gene matches. The CDR3 extends over 15 amino acids. Germline V gene sequence: CDR1 KGHSH, CDR2 LQKENI. Here the CDR3 reads CASSPPGQLGNTIYF. The CDR3 nucleotides read TGTGCCAGCTCACCGCCGGGACAGTTGGGAAACACCATATATTTT.

This clonotype was seen more than once but under ten times. The chain employs TRBV29-1 and TRBJ2-5; D possibly corresponds to TRBD1 (5 bases). The germline V and J ends were trimmed by 3 bases and 5 bases, with 10 bases remaining between them. There are 12 residues in the CDR3. CDR1 and CDR2 from the germline V gene are SQVTM and ANQGSEA. CDR3 nucleotides: TGCAGCGTTGAGGCAGGGATGGAGACCCAGTACTTC. Residues: CSVEAGMETQYF.

This chain connects TRBV20-1 to TRBJ1-3; D is unclear. Per germline, CDR1 DFQATT and CDR2 SNEGSKA (reference sequence). There are 12 residues in the CDR3. Trimming removed 3 bases at V and 4 bases at J, with 7 bases between. CDR3 region: CSARRVGNTIYF. CDR3 nucleotide sequence: TGCAGTGCTAGGAGGGTGGGAAACACCATATATTTT.